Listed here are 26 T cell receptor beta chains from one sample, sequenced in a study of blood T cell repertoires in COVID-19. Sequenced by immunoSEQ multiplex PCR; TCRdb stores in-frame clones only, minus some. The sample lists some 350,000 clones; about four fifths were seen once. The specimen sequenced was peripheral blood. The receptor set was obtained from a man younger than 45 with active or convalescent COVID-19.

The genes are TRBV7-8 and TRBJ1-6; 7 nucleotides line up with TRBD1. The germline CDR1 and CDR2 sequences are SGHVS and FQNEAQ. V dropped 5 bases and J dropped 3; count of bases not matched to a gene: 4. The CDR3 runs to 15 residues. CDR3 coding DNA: TGTGCCAGCAGCCGGGACAGCGGCTATAATTCACCCCTCCACTTT. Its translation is CASSRDSGYNSPLHF.

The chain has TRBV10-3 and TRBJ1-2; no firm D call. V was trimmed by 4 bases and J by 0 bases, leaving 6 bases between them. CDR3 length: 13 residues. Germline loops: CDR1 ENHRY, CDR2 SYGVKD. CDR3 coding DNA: TGTGCCATCAGTGTAGCGCCTAACTATGGCTACACCTTC. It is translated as CAISVAPNYGYTF.

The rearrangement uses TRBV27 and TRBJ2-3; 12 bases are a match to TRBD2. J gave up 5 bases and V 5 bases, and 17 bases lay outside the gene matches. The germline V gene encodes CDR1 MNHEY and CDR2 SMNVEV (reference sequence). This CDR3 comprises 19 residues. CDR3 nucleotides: TGTGCCAGCAGTCTTCCCCATGCTCTAGCGGGGGGGGAGAAAGATACGCAGTATTTT. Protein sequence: CASSLPHALAGGEKDTQYF.

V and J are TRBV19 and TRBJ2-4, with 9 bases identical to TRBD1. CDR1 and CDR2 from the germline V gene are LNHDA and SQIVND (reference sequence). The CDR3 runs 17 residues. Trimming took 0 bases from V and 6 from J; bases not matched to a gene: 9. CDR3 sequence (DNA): TGTGCCAGTAGTATAGAACGGGACAGGGATCCTCGAAACATTCAGTACTTC. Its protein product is CASSIERDRDPRNIQYF.

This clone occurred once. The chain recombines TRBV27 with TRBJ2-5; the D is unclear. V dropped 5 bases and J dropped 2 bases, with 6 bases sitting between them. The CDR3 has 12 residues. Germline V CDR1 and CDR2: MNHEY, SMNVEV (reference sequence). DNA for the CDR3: TGTGCCAGCAGTCGAACTCAAGAGACCCAGTACTTC. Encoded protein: CASSRTQETQYF.

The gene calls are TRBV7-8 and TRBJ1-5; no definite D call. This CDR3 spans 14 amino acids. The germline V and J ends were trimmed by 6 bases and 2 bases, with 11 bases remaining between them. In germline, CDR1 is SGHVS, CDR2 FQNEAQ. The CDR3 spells CASSPGWGNQPQHF. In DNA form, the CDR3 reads TGTGCCAGCAGTCCAGGTTGGGGCAATCAGCCCCAGCATTTT.

The CDR3 is CATSRDGGSGGEQYF. Here the CDR3 DNA reads TGTGCCACCAGCAGAGATGGGGGTAGCGGGGGCGAGCAGTACTTC. The gene calls are TRBV15 and TRBJ2-7; 9 positions match TRBD2. Germline lookup yields CDR1 LNHNV and CDR2 YYDKDF (reference sequence). The CDR3 totals 15 residues. The V segment lost 0 bases and the J segment 6 bases; nucleotides outside the gene matches: 6.

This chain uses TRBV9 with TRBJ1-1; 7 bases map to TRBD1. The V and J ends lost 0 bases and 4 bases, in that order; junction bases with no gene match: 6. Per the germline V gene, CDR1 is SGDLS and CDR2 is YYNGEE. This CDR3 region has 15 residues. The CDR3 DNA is TGTGCCAGCAGCGTAGTAGGGGGCATAGGCACTGAAGCTTTCTTT. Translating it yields CASSVVGGIGTEAFF.

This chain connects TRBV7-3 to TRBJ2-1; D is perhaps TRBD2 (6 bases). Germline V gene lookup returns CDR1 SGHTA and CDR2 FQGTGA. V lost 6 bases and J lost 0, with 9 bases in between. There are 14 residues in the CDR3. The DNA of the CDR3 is TGTGCCAGCAGGGCGGGGAGCTCCTACAATGAGCAGTTCTTC. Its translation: CASRAGSSYNEQFF.

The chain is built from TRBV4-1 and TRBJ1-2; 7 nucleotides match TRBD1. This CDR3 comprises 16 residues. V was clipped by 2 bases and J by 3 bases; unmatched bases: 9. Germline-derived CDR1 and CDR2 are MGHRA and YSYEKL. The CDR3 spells CASSQIQGGAYYGYTF. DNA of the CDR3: TGCGCCAGCAGCCAAATTCAAGGGGGCGCGTACTATGGCTACACCTTC.

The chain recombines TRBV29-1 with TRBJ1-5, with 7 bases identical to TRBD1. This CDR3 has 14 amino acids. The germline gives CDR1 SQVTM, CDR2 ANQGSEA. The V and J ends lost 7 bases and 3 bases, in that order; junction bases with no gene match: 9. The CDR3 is CSAADRASNQPQHF. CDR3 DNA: TGCAGCGCGGCCGACAGGGCCTCCAATCAGCCCCAGCATTTT.

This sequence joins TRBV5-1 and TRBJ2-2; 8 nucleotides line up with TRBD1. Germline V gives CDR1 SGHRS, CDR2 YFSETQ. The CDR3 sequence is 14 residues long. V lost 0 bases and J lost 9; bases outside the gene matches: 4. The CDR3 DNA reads TGCGCCAGCAGCTTGGGGCAGGGGGCTTGGGAGCTGTTTTTT. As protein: CASSLGQGAWELFF. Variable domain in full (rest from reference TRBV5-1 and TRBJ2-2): KAGVTQTPRYLIKTRGQQVTLSCSPISGHRSVSWYQQTPGQGLQFLFEYFSETQRNKGNFPGRFSGRQFSNSRSEMNVSTLELGDSALYLCASSLGQGAWELFFGEGSRLTVL.

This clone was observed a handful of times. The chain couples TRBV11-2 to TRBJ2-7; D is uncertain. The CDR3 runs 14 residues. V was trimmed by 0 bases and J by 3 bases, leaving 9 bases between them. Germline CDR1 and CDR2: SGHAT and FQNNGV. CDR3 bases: TGTGCCAGCAGCTTAGAGCCTGGAGACTACGAGCAGTACTTC. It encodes CASSLEPGDYEQYF.

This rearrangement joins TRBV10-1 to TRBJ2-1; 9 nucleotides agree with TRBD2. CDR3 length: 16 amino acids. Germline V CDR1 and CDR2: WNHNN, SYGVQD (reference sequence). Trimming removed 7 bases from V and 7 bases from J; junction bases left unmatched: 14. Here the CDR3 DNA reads TGCGCCAGCACCATTCACCCGGCGGGAGGGCCGAATGAGCAGTTCTTC. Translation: CASTIHPAGGPNEQFF.

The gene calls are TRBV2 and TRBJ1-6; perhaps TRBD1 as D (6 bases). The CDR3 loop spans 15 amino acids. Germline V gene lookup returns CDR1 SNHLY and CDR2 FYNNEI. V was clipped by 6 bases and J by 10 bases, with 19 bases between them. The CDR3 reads CASSSGEGQRSPLHF. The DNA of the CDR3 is TGTGCCAGCAGCTCAGGGGAGGGCCAAAGGTCACCCCTCCACTTT.

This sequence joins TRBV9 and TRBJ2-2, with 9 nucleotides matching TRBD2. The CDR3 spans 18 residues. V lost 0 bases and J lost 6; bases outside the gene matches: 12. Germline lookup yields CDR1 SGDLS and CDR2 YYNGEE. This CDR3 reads CASSVGVSGSNPAGELFF. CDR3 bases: TGTGCCAGCAGCGTAGGTGTTAGCGGGAGTAATCCGGCCGGGGAGCTGTTTTTT.

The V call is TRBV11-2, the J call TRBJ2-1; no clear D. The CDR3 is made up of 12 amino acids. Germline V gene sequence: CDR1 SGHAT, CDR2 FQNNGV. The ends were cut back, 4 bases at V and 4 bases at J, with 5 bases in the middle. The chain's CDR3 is CASSSLYNEQFF. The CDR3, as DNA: TGTGCCAGCAGCTCCCTATACAATGAGCAGTTCTTC.

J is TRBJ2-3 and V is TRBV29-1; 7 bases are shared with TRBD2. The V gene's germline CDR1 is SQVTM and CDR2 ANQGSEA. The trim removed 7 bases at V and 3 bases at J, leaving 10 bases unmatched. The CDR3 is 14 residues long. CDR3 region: CSGGRREETDTQYF. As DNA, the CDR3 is TGCAGCGGGGGTCGACGGGAGGAAACAGATACGCAGTATTTT.

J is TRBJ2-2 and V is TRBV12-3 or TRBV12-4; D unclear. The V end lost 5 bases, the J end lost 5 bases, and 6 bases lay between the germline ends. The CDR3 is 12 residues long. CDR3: CASSPPTGELFF. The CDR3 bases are TGTGCCAGCAGTCCTCCTACCGGGGAGCTGTTTTTT.

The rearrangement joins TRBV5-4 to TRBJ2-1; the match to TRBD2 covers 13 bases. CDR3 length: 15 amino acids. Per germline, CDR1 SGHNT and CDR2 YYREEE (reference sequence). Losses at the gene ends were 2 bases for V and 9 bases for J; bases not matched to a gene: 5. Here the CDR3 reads CASSFGLAGDIEQFF. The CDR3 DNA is TGTGCCAGCAGCTTTGGACTAGCGGGGGATATTGAGCAGTTCTTC.

The CDR3 DNA reads TGTGCCAGCAGTGAGGGACAGCGCTCCTACAATGAGCAGTTCTTC. Its protein is CASSEGQRSYNEQFF. The V gene is TRBV6-2 or TRBV6-3, the J gene TRBJ2-1; 7 bases fit TRBD1. The CDR3 is 15 residues long. Losses at the gene ends were 5 bases for V and 0 bases for J; bases not matched to a gene: 4. CDR1 and CDR2 (germline): MNHEY, SVGEGT.

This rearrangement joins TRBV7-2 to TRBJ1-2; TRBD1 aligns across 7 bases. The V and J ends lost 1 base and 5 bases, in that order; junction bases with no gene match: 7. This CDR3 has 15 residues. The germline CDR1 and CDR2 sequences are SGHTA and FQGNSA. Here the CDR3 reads CASSLVGAGGYGYTF. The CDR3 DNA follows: TGTGCCAGCAGCTTAGTGGGGGCAGGGGGGTATGGCTACACCTTC.

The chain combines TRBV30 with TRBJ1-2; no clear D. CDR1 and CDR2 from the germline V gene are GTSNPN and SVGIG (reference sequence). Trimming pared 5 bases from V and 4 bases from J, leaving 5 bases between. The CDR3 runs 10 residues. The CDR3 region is CAWYSYGYTF. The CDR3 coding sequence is TGTGCCTGGTATTCCTATGGCTACACCTTC.

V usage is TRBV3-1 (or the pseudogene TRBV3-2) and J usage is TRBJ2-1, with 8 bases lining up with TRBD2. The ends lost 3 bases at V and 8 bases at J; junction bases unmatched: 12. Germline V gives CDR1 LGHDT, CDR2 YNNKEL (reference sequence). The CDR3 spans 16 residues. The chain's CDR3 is CASSQAVDGRAHEQFF. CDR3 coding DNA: TGTGCCAGCAGCCAGGCCGTGGACGGGAGGGCCCATGAGCAGTTCTTC.

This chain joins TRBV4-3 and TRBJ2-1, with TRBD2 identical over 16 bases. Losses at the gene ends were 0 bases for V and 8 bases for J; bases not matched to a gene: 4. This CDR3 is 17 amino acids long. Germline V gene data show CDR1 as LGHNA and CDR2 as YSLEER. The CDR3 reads CASSQEGTSGRAYEQFF. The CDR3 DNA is TGCGCCAGCAGCCAAGAAGGGACTAGCGGGAGGGCCTATGAGCAGTTCTTC.

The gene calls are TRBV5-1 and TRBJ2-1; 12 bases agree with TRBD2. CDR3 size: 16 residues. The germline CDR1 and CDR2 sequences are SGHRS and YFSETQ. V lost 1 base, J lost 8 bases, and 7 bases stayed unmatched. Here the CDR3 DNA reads TGCGCCAGCAGCTTGATTCTAGCGGGGGGGCCCCATGAGCAGTTCTTC. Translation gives CASSLILAGGPHEQFF.